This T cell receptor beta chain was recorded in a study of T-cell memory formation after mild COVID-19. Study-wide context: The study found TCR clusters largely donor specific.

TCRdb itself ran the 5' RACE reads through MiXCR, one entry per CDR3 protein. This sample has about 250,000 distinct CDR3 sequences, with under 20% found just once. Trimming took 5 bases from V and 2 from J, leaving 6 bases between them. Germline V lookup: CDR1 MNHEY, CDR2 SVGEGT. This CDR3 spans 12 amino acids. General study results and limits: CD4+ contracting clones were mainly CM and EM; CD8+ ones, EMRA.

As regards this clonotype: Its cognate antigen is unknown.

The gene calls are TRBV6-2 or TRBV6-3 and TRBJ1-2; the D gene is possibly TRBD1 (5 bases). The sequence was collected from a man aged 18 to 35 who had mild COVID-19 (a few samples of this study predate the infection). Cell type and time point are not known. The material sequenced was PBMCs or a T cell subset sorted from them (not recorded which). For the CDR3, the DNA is TGTGCCAGCAGTGCAGGGAACTATGGCTACACCTTC. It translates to CASSAGNYGYTF.